Presented here are 5 T cell receptor beta chains from one specimen sequenced in a study of cytomegalovirus exposure and HLA in healthy donors. 13 Jbeta primers and 60 Vbeta primers were used for the PCR. Profiling relied on immunoSEQ multiplex PCR, and the TCRdb table lists in-frame clones only, not all of them. This sample has under 200,000 clones, with approximately 79% found just once. Sequencing input: PBMCs. The receptor set was obtained from a man between 45 and 60 years old in good health and CMV-seropositive.

This clone was observed once. V gene TRBV7-8 combines with J gene TRBJ1-1, with D unclear. Germline loops: CDR1 SGHVS, CDR2 FQNEAQ. This CDR3 is built from 14 residues. V lost 1 base to trimming and J lost 1 base, with 7 bases between them. The CDR3 bases are TGTGCCAGCAGCTTAGAACAGTCGAACACTGAAGCTTTCTTT. Amino acids: CASSLEQSNTEAFF.

In this sample, this clone turned up a few times. CDR3 in DNA: TGTGCCAGCAGCTTATTTGGGGGACAGGGGGCAACTGAAGCTTTCTTT. This encodes CASSLFGGQGATEAFF. The V and J genes are TRBV7-8 and TRBJ1-1; 12 nucleotides agree with TRBD1. Germline CDR1 reads SGHVS; CDR2 reads FQNEAQ. J was trimmed by 5 bases and V by 2 bases; bases with no gene match: 6. This CDR3 is 16 amino acids long.

This chain joins TRBV28 and TRBJ2-5; TRBD1 matches 7 bases. The assigned J gene may be wrong: the sequence end matches TRBJ2-7 better. The CDR3 runs to 13 residues. CDR1 MDHEN and CDR2 SYDVKM come from the germline V gene. CDR3 region: CASRTGSYDEQYF. The CDR3 DNA is TGTGCCAGCCGGACAGGTTCGTACGACGAGCAGTACTTC.

This clone came up a few times. The J gene is TRBJ1-1, the V gene TRBV7-9, with unresolved D. CDR1 and CDR2 (germline): SEHNR, FQNEAQ (reference sequence). The CDR3 length is 13 residues. Trimming stripped 5 bases from V and 3 bases from J, with 10 bases between. This CDR3 reads CASSVRGDTEAFF. The DNA for the CDR3 is TGTGCCAGCAGCGTTCGCGGAGACACTGAAGCTTTCTTT.

The CDR3: CSVRTSGGHNEQFF. CDR3 DNA: TGCAGCGTTCGGACTAGCGGGGGGCACAATGAGCAGTTCTTC. The chain combines TRBV29-1 with TRBJ2-1, with TRBD2 identical over 14 bases. The V and J ends lost 5 bases and 5 bases, in that order; junction bases with no gene match: 2. The V gene's germline CDR1 is SQVTM and CDR2 ANQGSEA. This CDR3 region has 14 residues.